This T cell receptor (beta chain) was recovered during a study of graft-versus-host responses after intestinal transplantation (dated by TCRdb to about 2021). Notes on the research overall: The transplants that recipients received were multivisceral, liver-intestinal, or isolated intestinal. Anti-thymocyte globulin induction was given to all recipients, followed by maintenance tacrolimus and steroids for roughly 3 years. After intestinal transplantation, graft-versus-host and host-versus-graft alloreactive T cell clones were followed in the graft, circulation and bone marrow using bulk TCR-beta CDR3 sequencing. To identify alloreactive clones, pre-transplant mixed lymphocyte reaction products were sequenced and compared with unstimulated pre-transplant donor and recipient T cells. Of the 20 to 30 intestinal transplant recipients enrolled in the cohort, one of whom was a retransplant, a few patients without pretransplant specimens were excluded. Donor T cell macrochimerism was defined as a peak of at least 4% donor T cells among recipient peripheral blood mononuclear cells. Rather than going through the commercial service, samples from three later patients were sequenced in-house on an Illumina MiSeq and processed with MiXCR.

Receptor libraries were prepared by the immunoSEQ multiplex PCR assay. Adaptive Biotechnologies carried out high-throughput TCR-beta CDR3 sequencing of genomic DNA for most patients. The authors processed their data as follows. Adaptive's ImmunoSEQ software was the source of the TCR sequencing data for approximately 18 patients, while three other patients were processed with MiXCR and VDJtools. CDR3 nucleotide sequences shared between donor and recipient were removed because the origin of such sequences could not be assigned. To count as alloreactive, a clone needed at least 2-fold expansion over unstimulated cells and a minimum CFSE-low frequency of 0.002% (template counts) or 0.001% (read counts). Clones were considered mappable if detected in sequenced pre-transplant spleen, lymph node, or MLR CFSE-low populations of the donor or recipient. The cumulative frequency of alloreactive clones was calculated as a percentage of all sequences, weighted by copy number. TCRdb retrieved this table from immuneACCESS and kept in-frame rearrangements only. Not all clones are present; in checked studies, unresolved V genes account for under half, and no reason is known for the remainder. D and trimming come from the DNA, and the V and J calls and clone size come from that table. The table for this sample lists about 30,000 clones; around 90% of them were counted only once. The top ten clonotypes cover under 14% of the sample.

Overall study outcomes, separate from this receptor: In the allografts of patients with donor T cell macrochimerism, GvH to HvG T cell clonal ratios were high. Early after transplant, peak levels of circulating GvH clones were found to be associated with declines in HvG clones. Conclusions were limited by the relatively low number and heterogeneity of intestinal transplant patients. GvH clones were found in recipient bone marrow, and some of the GvH clones appeared earlier in ileal mucosa or blood, which is consistent with an intestinal mucosal origin.

From a lookup of the germline V gene (reference sequence), CDR1 and CDR2 are LNHDA and SQIVND. V loses 5 bases, J loses 6 bases, and the germline ends lie 13 bases apart. The CDR3 measures 13 amino acids from cysteine to phenylalanine. Left in the record is the CDR3 DNA by itself, 39 bases read in frame from the first base. A word on this clone: The clone's antigen remains unknown. There are no base qualities to consult, and no much larger clone falls within one base.

In the first month after transplant, blood samples were collected up to 4 times, and after that at least monthly when available. This specimen was PBMCs, taken 450 to 480 days after intestinal transplantation. The rearrangement joined TRBV19 to TRBJ1-1; the best D guess is TRBD1, with 5 bases matching. The source of this sequence is a human patient who received an intestinal transplant, so some T cells may come from the graft donor. For the CDR3, the sequence is CASSYQGMAEAFF. The nucleotides are TGTGCCAGTAGTTACCAGGGTATGGCTGAAGCTTTCTTT.